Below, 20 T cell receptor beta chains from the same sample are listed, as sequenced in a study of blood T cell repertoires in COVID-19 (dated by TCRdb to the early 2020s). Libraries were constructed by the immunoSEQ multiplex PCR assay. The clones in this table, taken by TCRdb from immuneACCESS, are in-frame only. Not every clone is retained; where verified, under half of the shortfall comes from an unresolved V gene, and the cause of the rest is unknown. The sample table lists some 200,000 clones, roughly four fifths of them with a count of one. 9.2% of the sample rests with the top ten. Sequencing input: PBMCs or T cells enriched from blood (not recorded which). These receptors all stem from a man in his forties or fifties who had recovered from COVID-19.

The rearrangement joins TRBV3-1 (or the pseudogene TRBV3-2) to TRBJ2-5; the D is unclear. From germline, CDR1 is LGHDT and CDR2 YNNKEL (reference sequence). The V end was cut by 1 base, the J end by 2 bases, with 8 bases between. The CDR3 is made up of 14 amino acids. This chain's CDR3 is CASSQASLQETQYF. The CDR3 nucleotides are TGTGCCAGCAGCCAAGCTAGTTTACAAGAGACCCAGTACTTC.

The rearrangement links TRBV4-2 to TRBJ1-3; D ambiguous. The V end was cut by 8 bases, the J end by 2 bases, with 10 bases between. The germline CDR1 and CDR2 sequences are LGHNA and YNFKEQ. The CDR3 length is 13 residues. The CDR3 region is CASLEEPGNTIYF. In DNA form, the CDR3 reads TGTGCCAGCTTAGAGGAGCCTGGAAACACCATATATTTT.

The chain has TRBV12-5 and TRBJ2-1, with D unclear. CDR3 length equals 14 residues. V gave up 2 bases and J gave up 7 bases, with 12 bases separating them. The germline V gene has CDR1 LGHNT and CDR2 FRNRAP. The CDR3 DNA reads TGTGCTAGTGGTTTGATCACTGTCGAGAATGAGCAGTTCTTC. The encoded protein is CASGLITVENEQFF.

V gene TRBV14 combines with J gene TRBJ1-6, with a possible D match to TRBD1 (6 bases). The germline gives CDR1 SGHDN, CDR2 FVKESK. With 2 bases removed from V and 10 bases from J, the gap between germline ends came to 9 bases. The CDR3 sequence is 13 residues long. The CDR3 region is CASSQLQGSPLHF. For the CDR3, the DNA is TGTGCCAGCAGCCAACTACAGGGCTCACCCCTCCACTTT.

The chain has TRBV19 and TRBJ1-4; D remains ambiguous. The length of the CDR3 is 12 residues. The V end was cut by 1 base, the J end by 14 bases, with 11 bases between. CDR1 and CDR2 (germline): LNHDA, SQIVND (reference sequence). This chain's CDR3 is CASSIVGLDLFF. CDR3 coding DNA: TGTGCCAGTAGTATAGTAGGCCTAGACCTGTTTTTT.

The CDR3 loop reads CASRGQGDYGYTF. DNA for the CDR3: TGTGCCAGCAGGGGACAGGGGGACTATGGCTACACCTTC. The V call is TRBV2, the J call TRBJ1-2, with 11 positions matching TRBD1. Losses at the gene ends were 6 bases for V and 3 bases for J; bases not matched to a gene: 0. Germline V lookup: CDR1 SNHLY, CDR2 FYNNEI. The CDR3 extends over 13 amino acids.

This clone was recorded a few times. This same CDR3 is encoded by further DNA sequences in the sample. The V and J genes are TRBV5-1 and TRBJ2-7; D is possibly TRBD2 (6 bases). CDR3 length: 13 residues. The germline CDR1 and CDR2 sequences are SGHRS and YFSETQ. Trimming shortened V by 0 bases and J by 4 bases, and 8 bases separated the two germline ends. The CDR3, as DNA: TGCGCCAGCAGCTTGGAAGGAGGGTACGAGCAGTACTTC. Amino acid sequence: CASSLEGGYEQYF.

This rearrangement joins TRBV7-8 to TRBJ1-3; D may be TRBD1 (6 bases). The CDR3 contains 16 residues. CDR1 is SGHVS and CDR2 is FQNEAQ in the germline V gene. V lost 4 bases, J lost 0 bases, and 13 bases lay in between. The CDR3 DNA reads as TGTGCCAGCAGCTCATTTGGGGGCTCCTCTGGAAACACCATATATTTT. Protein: CASSSFGGSSGNTIYF.

This CDR3 reads CASSQDGGRNVEAFF. Here the CDR3 DNA reads TGTGCCAGCAGCCAAGATGGAGGGCGAAACGTTGAAGCTTTCTTT. This chain uses TRBV3-1 (or the pseudogene TRBV3-2) with TRBJ1-1; no clear D gene. Trimming removed 0 bases from V and 7 bases from J, with 15 bases in between. CDR3 length: 15 residues. Germline CDR1 LGHDT, CDR2 YNNKEL (reference sequence).

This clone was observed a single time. CDR3 loop: CSVEEGRNTEAFF. In DNA, the CDR3 is TGCAGCGTTGAAGAAGGGAGGAACACTGAAGCTTTCTTT. The chain has TRBV29-1 and TRBJ1-1, with D unclear. This CDR3 region has 13 residues. CDR1 and CDR2 (germline): SQVTM, ANQGSEA. The V end was cut by 0 bases, the J end by 1 base, with 6 bases between.

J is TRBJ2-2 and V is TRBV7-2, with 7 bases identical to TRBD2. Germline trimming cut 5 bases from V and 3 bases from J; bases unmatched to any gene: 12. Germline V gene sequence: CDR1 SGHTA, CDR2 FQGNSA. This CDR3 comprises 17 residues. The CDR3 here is CASSPGGWERDTGELFF. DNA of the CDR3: TGTGCCAGCAGCCCCGGGGGGTGGGAGAGGGACACCGGGGAGCTGTTTTTT.

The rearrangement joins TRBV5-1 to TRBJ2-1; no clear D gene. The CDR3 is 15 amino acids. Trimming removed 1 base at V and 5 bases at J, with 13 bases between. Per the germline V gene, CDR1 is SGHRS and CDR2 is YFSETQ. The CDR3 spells CASSLTITTNNEQFF. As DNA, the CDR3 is TGCGCCAGCAGCTTGACGATTACTACTAACAATGAGCAGTTCTTC. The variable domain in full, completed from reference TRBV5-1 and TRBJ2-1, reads KAGVTQTPRYLIKTRGQQVTLSCSPISGHRSVSWYQQTPGQGLQFLFEYFSETQRNKGNFPGRFSGRQFSNSRSEMNVSTLELGDSALYLCASSLTITTNNEQFFGPGTRLTVL.

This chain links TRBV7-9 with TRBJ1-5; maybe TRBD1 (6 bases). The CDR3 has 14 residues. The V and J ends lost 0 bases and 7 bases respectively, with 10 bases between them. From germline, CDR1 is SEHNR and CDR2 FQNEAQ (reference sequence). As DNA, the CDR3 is TGTGCCAGCAGCTTAGCGCCAGGGGCCCAGCCCCAGCATTTT. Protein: CASSLAPGAQPQHF.

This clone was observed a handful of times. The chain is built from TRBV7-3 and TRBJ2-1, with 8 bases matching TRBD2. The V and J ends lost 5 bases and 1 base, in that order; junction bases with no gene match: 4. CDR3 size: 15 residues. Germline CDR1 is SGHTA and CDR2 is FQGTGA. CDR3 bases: TGTGCCAGCAGCGAGAGCGGGGGTTCCTACAATGAGCAGTTCTTC. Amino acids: CASSESGGSYNEQFF.

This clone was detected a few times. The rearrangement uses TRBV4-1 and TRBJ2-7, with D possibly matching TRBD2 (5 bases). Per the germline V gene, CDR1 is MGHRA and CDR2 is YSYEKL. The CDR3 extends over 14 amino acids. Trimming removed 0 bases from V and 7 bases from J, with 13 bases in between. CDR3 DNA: TGCGCCAGCAGCCAAGAAACGGAGGCTTATGAGCAGTACTTC. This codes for CASSQETEAYEQYF.

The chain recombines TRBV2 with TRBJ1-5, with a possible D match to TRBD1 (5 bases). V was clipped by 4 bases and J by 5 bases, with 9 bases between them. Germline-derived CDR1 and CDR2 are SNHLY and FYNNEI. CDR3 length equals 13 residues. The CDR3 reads CASSGQGYQPQHF. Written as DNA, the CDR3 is TGTGCCAGCAGTGGCCAGGGCTATCAGCCCCAGCATTTT.

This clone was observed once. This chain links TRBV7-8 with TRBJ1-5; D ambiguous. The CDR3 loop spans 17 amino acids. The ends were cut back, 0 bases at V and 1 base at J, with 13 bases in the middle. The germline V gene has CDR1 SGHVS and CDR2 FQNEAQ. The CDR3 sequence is CASSLAGGSGSNQPQHF. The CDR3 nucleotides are TGTGCCAGCAGCTTAGCAGGCGGATCCGGGAGCAATCAGCCCCAGCATTTT.

In DNA, the CDR3 is TGTGCCAGCAGCGGGTCCGGGGGACTATTAAATGAGCAGTTCTTC. As protein: CASSGSGGLLNEQFF. The V call is TRBV7-9, the J call TRBJ2-1; TRBD2 agrees at 7 bases. Unmatched junction bases numbered 11, after V lost 5 bases and J lost 7 bases. Germline V gives CDR1 SEHNR, CDR2 FQNEAQ (reference sequence). This CDR3 spans 15 amino acids.

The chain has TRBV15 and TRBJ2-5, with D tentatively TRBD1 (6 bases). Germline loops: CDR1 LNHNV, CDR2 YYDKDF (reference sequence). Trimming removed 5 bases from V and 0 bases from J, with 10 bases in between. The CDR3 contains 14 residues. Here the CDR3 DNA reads TGTGCCACCAGCCGTCGGACAGACCAAGAGACCCAGTACTTC. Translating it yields CATSRRTDQETQYF. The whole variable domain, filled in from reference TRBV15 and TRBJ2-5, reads DAMVIQNPRYQVTQFGKPVTLSCSQTLNHNVMYWYQQKSSQAPKLLFHYYDKDFNNEADTPDNFQSRRPNTSFCFLDIRSPGLGDTAMYLCATSRRTDQETQYFGPGTRLLVL.

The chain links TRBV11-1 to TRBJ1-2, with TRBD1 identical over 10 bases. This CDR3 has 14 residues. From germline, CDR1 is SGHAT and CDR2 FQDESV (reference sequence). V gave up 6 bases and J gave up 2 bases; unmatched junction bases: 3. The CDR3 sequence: CASRSTGGNYGYTF. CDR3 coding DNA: TGTGCCAGCAGATCGACAGGGGGCAACTATGGCTACACCTTC.